This TCR beta chain was obtained from a study of cytomegalovirus exposure and HLA in healthy donors. About the study: Early on, a data release was issued that held roughly 80 million unique TCRs from HLA-typed donors.

PCR used 60 Vbeta primers and 13 Jbeta primers. Clones were read by immunoSEQ multiplex PCR, and TCRdb kept only the in-frame ones, dropping some. The data contain about 70,000 clones, around 74% of them singletons. General study findings and limits: Another analysis was done later, and it associated around 16,000 TCR beta sequences with HLA alleles at 0.05 false discovery rate. Cytomegalovirus association was assigned to around 150 TCR beta chains.

This CDR3 comprises 15 residues. Between the trimmed V and J ends, which lost 6 bases and 5 bases, there was a span of 19 bases. From germline, CDR1 is MNHEY and CDR2 SMNVEV (reference sequence). In the case of this clone: Antigen unknown.

Sequenced input: PBMCs. The chain links TRBV27 to TRBJ2-5; D is perhaps TRBD2 (6 bases). This receptor was identified in a human donor in good health. The CDR3: CASSRAPSGGETQYF. The DNA of the CDR3 is TGTGCCAGCAGCCGCGCGCCGTCAGGAGGGGAGACCCAGTACTTC.